The clone carrying this T cell receptor beta chain came up a few times. Its antigen is currently unknown. PCR primers comprised 60 Vbeta and 13 Jbeta primers. Clones were sequenced by immunoSEQ multiplex PCR, and TCRdb holds only the in-frame ones, with some missing. Of about 94,000 clones in the sample, 74% were seen once. The germline gives CDR1 LNHDA, CDR2 SQIVND (reference sequence). This CDR3 has 16 amino acids. V lost 4 bases and J lost 2, with 16 bases in between. The data were taken from a study of cytomegalovirus exposure and HLA in healthy donors. Study-wide findings and caveats: Later work associated more than 15,000 TCR beta sequences with HLA alleles at 0.05 false discovery rate. Most TCR sequences were uncommon, yet certain public TCRs appeared in many donors. Earlier analysis yielded a pattern in which most TCR beta V segments were productive about 90% or about 30% of the time.

This TCR came from a man aged 30-40 years in good health and CMV-seropositive. The specimen sequenced was PBMCs. This chain joins TRBV19 and TRBJ2-3; a possible D gene is TRBD2 (6 bases). In DNA form, the CDR3 reads TGTGCCAGTAGTACCGGGACTCCACTTATCACAGATACGCAGTATTTT. Protein product: CASSTGTPLITDTQYF.